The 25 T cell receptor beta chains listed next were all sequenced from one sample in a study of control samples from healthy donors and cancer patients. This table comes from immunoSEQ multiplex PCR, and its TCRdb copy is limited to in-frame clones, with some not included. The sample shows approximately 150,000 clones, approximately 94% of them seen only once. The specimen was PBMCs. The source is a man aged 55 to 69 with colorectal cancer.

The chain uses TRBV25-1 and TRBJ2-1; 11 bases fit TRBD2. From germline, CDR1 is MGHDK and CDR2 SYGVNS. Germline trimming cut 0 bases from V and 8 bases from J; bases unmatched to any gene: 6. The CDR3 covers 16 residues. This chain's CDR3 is CASSEYRLAGGHEQFF. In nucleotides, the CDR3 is TGTGCCAGCAGTGAATATCGGCTAGCGGGGGGACATGAGCAGTTCTTC.

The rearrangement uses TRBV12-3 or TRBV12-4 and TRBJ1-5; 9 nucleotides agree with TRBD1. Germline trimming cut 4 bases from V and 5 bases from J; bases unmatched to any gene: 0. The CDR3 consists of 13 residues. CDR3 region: CASSWTGDQPQHF. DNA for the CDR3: TGTGCCAGCAGTTGGACAGGGGATCAGCCCCAGCATTTT.

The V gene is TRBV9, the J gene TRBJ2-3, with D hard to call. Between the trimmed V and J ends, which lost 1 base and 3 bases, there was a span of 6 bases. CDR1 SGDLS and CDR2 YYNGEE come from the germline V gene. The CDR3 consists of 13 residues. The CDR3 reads CASSVLQTDTQYF. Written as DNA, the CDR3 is TGTGCCAGCAGCGTATTGCAGACAGATACGCAGTATTTT. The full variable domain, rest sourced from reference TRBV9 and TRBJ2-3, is DSGVTQTPKHLITATGQRVTLRCSPRSGDLSVYWYQQSLDQGLQFLIQYYNGEERAKGNILERFSAQQFPDLHSELNLSSLELGDSALYFCASSVLQTDTQYFGPGTRLTVL.

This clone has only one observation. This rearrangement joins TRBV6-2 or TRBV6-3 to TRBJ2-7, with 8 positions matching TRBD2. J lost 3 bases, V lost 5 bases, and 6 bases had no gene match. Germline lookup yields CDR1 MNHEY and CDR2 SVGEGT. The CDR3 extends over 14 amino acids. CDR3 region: CASSRRGAGYEQYF. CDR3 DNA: TGTGCCAGCAGTAGGCGGGGGGCAGGCTACGAGCAGTACTTC.

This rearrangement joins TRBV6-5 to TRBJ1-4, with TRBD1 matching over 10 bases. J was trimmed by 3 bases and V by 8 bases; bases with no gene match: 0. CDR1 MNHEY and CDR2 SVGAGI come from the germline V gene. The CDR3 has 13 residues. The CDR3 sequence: CASGQGANEKLFF. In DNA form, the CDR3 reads TGTGCCAGCGGACAGGGGGCTAATGAAAAACTGTTTTTT.

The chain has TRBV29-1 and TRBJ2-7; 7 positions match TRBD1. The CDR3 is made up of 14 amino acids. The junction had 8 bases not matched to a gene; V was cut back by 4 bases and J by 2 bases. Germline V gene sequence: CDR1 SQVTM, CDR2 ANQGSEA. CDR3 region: CSVVKAQGAYEQYF. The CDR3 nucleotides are TGCAGCGTTGTTAAAGCGCAGGGGGCCTACGAGCAGTACTTC.

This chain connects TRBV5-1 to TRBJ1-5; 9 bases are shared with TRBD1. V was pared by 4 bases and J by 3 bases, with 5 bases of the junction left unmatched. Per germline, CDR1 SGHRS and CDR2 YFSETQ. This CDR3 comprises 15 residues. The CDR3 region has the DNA TGCGCCAGCAGCGCGGGACAGGGTAACAATCAGCCCCAGCATTTT. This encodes CASSAGQGNNQPQHF.

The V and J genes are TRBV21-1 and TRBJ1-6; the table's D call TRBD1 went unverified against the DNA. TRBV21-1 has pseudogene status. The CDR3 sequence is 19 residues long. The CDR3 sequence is CASSRSGPGPGSYNSPLHF. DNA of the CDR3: TGTGCCAGCAGCAGGTCAGGGCCCGGACCAGGCTCCTATAATTCACCCCTCCACTTT.

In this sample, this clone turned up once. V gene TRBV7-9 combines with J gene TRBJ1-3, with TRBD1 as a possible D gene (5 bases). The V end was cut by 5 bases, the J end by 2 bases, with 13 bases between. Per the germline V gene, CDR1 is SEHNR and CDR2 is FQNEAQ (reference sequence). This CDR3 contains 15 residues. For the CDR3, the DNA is TGTGCCAGCAGCCCCCGTGGGGGGGCTGGAAACACCATATATTTT. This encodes CASSPRGGAGNTIYF. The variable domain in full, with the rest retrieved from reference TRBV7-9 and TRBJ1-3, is DTGVSQNPRHKITKRGQNVTFRCDPISEHNRLYWYRQTLGQGPEFLTYFQNEAQLEKSRLLSDRFSAERPKGSFSTLEIQRTEQGDSAMYLCASSPRGGAGNTIYFGEGSWLTVV.

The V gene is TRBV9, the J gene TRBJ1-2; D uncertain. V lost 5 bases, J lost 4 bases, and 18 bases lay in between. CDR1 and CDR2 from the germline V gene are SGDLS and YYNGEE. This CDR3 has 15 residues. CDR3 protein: CASSLPREPLYGYTF. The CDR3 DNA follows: TGTGCCAGCAGTCTACCAAGAGAACCGCTCTATGGCTACACCTTC. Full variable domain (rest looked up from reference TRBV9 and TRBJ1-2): DSGVTQTPKHLITATGQRVTLRCSPRSGDLSVYWYQQSLDQGLQFLIQYYNGEERAKGNILERFSAQQFPDLHSELNLSSLELGDSALYFCASSLPREPLYGYTFGSGTRLTVV.

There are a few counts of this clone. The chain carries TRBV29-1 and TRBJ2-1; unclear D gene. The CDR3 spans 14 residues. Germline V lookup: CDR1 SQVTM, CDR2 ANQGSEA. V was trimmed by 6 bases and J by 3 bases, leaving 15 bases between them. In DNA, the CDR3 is TGCAGCGTGGACGAGTTGTCCAGCTACAATGAGCAGTTCTTC. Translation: CSVDELSSYNEQFF.

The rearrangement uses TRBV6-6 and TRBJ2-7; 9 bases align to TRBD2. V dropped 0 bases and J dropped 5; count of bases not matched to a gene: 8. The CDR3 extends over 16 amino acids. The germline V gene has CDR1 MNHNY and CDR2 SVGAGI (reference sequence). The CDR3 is CASSYSSGLATDEQYF. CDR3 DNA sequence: TGTGCCAGCAGTTACTCTTCCGGACTAGCGACCGACGAGCAGTACTTC.

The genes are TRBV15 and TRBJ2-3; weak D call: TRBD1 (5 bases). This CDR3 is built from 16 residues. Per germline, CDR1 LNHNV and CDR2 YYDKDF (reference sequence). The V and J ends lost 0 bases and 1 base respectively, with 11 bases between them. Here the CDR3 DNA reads TGTGCCACCAGCAGAGACGCTGGGGCTGGCACAGATACGCAGTATTTT. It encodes CATSRDAGAGTDTQYF.

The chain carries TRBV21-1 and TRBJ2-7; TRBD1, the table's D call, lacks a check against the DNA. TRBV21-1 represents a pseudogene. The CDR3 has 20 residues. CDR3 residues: CASSKVEVGRGPDPYYEQYF. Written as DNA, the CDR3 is TGTGCCAGCAGCAAAGTAGAGGTCGGCAGGGGGCCCGACCCCTACTACGAGCAGTACTTC.

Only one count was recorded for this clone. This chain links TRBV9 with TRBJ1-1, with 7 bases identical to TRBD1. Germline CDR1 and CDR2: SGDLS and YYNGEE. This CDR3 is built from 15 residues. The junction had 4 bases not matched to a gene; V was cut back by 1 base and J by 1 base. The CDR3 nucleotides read TGTGCCAGCAGCGTATCAGGGGGGTGGAACACTGAAGCTTTCTTT. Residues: CASSVSGGWNTEAFF.

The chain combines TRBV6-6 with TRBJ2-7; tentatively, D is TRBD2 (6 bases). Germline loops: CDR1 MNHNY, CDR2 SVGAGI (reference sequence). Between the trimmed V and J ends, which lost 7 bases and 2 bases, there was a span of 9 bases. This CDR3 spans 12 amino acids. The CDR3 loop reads CASTSAAYEQYF. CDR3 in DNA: TGTGCCAGCACTAGCGCAGCCTACGAGCAGTACTTC.

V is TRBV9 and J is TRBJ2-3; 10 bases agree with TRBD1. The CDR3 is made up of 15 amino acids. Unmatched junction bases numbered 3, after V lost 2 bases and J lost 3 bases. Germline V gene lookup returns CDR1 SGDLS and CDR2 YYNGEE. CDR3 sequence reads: CASSVTGGGTDTQYF. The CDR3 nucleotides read TGTGCCAGCAGCGTGACAGGGGGCGGGACAGATACGCAGTATTTT.

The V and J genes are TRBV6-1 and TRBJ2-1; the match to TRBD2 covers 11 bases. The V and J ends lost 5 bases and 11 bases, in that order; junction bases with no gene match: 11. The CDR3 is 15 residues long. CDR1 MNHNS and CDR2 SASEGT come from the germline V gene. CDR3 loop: CASSPTSGGLGQQFF. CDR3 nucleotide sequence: TGTGCCAGCAGTCCTACTAGCGGGGGATTGGGGCAGCAGTTCTTC.

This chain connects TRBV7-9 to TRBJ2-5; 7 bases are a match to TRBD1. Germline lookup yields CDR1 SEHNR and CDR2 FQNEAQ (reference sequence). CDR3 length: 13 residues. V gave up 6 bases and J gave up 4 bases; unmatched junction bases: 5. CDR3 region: CASRTGPRETQYF. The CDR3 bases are TGTGCCAGCAGGACAGGGCCACGAGAGACCCAGTACTTC.

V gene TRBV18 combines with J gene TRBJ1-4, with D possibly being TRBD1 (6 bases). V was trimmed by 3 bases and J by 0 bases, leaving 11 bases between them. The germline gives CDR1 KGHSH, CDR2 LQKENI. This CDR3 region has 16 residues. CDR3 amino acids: CASSPSRTATNEKLFF. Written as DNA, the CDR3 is TGTGCCAGCTCACCGAGTAGGACAGCAACTAATGAAAAACTGTTTTTT.

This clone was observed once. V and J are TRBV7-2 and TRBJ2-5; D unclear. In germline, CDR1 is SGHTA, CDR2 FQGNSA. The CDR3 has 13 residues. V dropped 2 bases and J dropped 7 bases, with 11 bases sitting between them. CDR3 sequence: CASSLKGLGTQYF. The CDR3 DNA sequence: TGTGCCAGCAGCTTAAAGGGTTTAGGGACCCAGTACTTC. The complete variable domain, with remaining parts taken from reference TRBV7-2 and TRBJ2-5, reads GAGVSQSPSNKVTEKGKDVELRCDPISGHTALYWYRQSLGQGLEFLIYFQGNSAPDKSGLPSDRFSAERTGGSVSTLTIQRTQQEDSAVYLCASSLKGLGTQYFGPGTRLLVL.

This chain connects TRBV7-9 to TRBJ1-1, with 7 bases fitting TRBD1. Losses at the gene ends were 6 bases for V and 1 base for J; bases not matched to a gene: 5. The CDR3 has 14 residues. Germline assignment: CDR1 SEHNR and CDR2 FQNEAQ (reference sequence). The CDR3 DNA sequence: TGTGCCAGCAGACGACAGGGTGGGAACACTGAAGCTTTCTTT. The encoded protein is CASRRQGGNTEAFF.

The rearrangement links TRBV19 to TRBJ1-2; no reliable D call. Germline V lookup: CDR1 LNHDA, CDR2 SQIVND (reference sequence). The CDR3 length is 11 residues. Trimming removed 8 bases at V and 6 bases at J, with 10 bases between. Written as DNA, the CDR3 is TGTGCCAGTCGTCAAGGGAATGGCTACACCTTC. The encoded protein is CASRQGNGYTF. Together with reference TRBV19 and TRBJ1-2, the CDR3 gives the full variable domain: DGGITQSPKYLFRKEGQNVTLSCEQNLNHDAMYWYRQDPGQGLRLIYYSQIVNDFQKGDIAEGYSVSREKKESFPLTVTSAQKNPTAFYLCASRQGNGYTFGSGTRLTVV.

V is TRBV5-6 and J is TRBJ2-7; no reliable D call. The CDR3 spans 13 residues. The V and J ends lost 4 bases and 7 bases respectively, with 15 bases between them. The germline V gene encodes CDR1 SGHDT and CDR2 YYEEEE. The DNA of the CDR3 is TGTGCCAGCAGCGGGCAGGTCCCCCCTGAGCAGTACTTC. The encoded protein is CASSGQVPPEQYF. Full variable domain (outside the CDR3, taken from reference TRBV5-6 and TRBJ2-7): DAGVTQSPTHLIKTRGQQVTLRCSPKSGHDTVSWYQQALGQGPQFIFQYYEEEERQRGNFPDRFSGHQFPNYSSELNVNALLLGDSALYLCASSGQVPPEQYFGPGTRLTVT.

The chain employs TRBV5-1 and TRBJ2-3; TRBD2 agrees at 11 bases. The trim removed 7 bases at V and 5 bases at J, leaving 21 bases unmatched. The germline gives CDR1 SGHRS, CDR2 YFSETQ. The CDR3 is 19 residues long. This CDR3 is CASRDRLAGGRRDRDTQYF. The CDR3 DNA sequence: TGCGCCAGCCGCGACCGGCTAGCGGGGGGCCGAAGAGACAGAGATACGCAGTATTTT.